This TCR beta chain was sequenced in a study of siplizumab effects on memory and regulatory T cells. Study results and limitations: Naive T cells apparently outstripped memory cells in diversity and seemed major alloresponse contributors. Mappable alloreactive CD4+ clones were on average around 67% Treg-derived with siplizumab, roughly 30% in controls. Mapping to unstimulated subsets was achieved for only a minor fraction of alloreactive clones. An assignable phenotype, naive or memory, was missing from roughly 80-95% of proliferating CD4+ or CD8+ clones.

Only one count was recorded for this clone. Its antigen is unidentified. Profiling relied on immunoSEQ multiplex PCR, and the TCRdb table lists in-frame clones only, not all of them. The sample holds tens of thousands of clones; under 95% are singletons and the top ten take around 28%. Trimming pared 6 bases from V and 3 bases from J, leaving 12 bases between. Germline CDR1 reads SGHTA; CDR2 reads FQGNSA. This CDR3 comprises 13 residues. V and J are TRBV7-2 and TRBJ2-7; possible D gene TRBD2, 5 bases. The specimen sequenced was CD8+ T cells sorted from blood. The receptor's source is a human donor in good health. The CDR3 DNA sequence: TGTGCCAGCAGTAGCGACGGGTACTACGAGCAGTACTTC. Protein product: CASSSDGYYEQYF.